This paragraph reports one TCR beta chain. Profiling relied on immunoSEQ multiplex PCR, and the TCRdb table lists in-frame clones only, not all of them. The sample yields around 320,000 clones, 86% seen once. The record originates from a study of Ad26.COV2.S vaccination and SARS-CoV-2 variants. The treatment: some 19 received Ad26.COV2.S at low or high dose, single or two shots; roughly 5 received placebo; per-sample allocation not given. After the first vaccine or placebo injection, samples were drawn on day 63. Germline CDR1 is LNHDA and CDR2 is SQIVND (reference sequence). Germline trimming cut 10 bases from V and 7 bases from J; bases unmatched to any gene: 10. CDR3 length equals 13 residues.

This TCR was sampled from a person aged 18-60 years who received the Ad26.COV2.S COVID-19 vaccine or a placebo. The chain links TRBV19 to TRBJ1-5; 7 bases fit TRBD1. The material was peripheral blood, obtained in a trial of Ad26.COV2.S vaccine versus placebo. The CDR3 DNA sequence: TGTGCCACTACAGAGACAGGGCTGCAGCCCCAGCATTTT. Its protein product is CATTETGLQPQHF.